The 17 T cell receptor beta chains below come from one sample, sequenced in a study of graft-versus-host responses after intestinal transplantation (dated by TCRdb to the early 2020s). Receptor libraries were prepared by the immunoSEQ multiplex PCR assay. TCRdb carries this immuneACCESS record with in-frame sequences only. Its versions omit some clonotypes, under half of them owing to an unresolved V gene in the studies checked, with the rest unexplained. The sample table records 5,500 to 7,000 clones; around a third of these occur just once. The ten top clones hold 30% to 35% of the sample. The time point label corresponds to: cells obtained before transplantation from donor or recipient. In the mixed lymphocyte reactions, approximately 200,000 CFSE-labeled pre-transplant responders were plated with approximately 200,000 irradiated violet-dye-labeled stimulators and cultured for 6 days. This specimen consisted of alloreactive CD8+ T cells from a mixed lymphocyte reaction culture, obtained before intestinal transplant. The sample's cell subset or site label, decoded: CFSE-low proliferating T cells sorted from roughly six-day pre-transplant mixed lymphocyte reaction (GvH or HvG direction). The receptors here all came from a human patient who received an intestinal transplant.

This clone has more than one count but fewer than ten. DNA of the CDR3: TGTGCCAGCAAACTTCTTGGGGGGGGATGGTATGAGCAGTTCTTC. Encoded protein: CASKLLGGGWYEQFF. The chain is built from TRBV28 and TRBJ2-1; 7 bases are a match to TRBD2. Germline CDR1 and CDR2: MDHEN and SYDVKM. V gave up 7 bases and J gave up 8 bases; unmatched junction bases: 14. The CDR3 runs 15 residues.

The genes are TRBV28 and TRBJ1-2, with a tentative D call TRBD1 (6 bases). CDR1 is MDHEN and CDR2 is SYDVKM in the germline V gene. The CDR3 has 16 residues. Trimming stripped 6 bases from V and 2 bases from J, with 19 bases between. DNA for the CDR3: TGTGCCAGCAGCCCTATGCGAAGGGGGATCAACTATGGCTACACCTTC. Protein product: CASSPMRRGINYGYTF.

The V gene is TRBV7-9, the J gene TRBJ2-1, with a tentative D call TRBD1 (6 bases). Germline V gene lookup returns CDR1 SEHNR and CDR2 FQNEAQ (reference sequence). V dropped 6 bases and J dropped 0 bases, with 12 bases sitting between them. This CDR3 region has 15 residues. This chain's CDR3 is CASRDTGLSYNEQFF. CDR3 coding DNA: TGTGCCAGCAGGGATACAGGGCTCTCCTACAATGAGCAGTTCTTC.

This clone was observed a handful of times. The V call is TRBV28, the J call TRBJ2-7; no clear D. Trimming removed 4 bases from V and 1 base from J, with 8 bases in between. The CDR3 covers 13 residues. Looked up from germline, CDR1 is MDHEN and CDR2 is SYDVKM. The CDR3 loop reads CASSSLPSYEQYF. DNA for the CDR3: TGTGCCAGCAGTTCTCTCCCGTCCTACGAGCAGTACTTC.

This chain links TRBV10-3 with TRBJ2-5; a weak D match, TRBD2 (5 bases). The CDR3 is 14 residues long. V was trimmed by 6 bases and J by 4 bases, leaving 15 bases between them. Germline CDR1 and CDR2: ENHRY and SYGVKD. CDR3 nucleotide sequence: TGTGCCATCAGAGGGCGGACTCAAGTAGAGACCCAGTACTTC. It yields the protein CAIRGRTQVETQYF.

This sequence joins TRBV11-2 and TRBJ2-7, with D perhaps TRBD2 (5 bases). In germline, CDR1 is SGHAT, CDR2 FQNNGV. With 5 bases removed from V and 5 bases from J, the gap between germline ends came to 16 bases. The CDR3 has 14 residues. The CDR3 sequence is CASSHTGNLDEQYF. CDR3 in DNA: TGTGCCAGCAGCCACACCGGGAATCTCGACGAGCAGTACTTC.

This clone is labeled medium-sized. This sequence joins TRBV27 and TRBJ2-5; D perhaps matches TRBD1 (5 bases). This CDR3 comprises 15 residues. Trimming took 3 bases from V and 5 from J, leaving 16 bases between them. In germline, CDR1 is MNHEY, CDR2 SMNVEV (reference sequence). The CDR3: CASSLTVSMGETQYF. As DNA, the CDR3 is TGTGCCAGCAGTTTGACAGTCTCAATGGGGGAGACCCAGTACTTC.

The V gene is TRBV7-2, the J gene TRBJ2-7; 8 bases fit TRBD1. After removal of 3 bases from V and 6 bases from J, the junction contained 7 bases not matched to a gene. This CDR3 has 14 amino acids. CDR1 and CDR2 from the germline V gene are SGHTA and FQGNSA. CDR3 residues: CASSFPGTGSEQYF. The CDR3 DNA reads as TGTGCCAGCAGCTTCCCCGGGACAGGTAGCGAGCAGTACTTC.

This clone was recorded a few times. The chain uses TRBV25-1 and TRBJ2-7, with 9 bases fitting TRBD1. Germline V gives CDR1 MGHDK, CDR2 SYGVNS. V shed 4 bases, J shed 4 bases, and the junction held 2 bases outside the gene matches. CDR3 size: 13 residues. The CDR3 region is CASSVGTGYEQYF. The DNA for the CDR3 is TGTGCCAGCAGTGTAGGGACAGGGTACGAGCAGTACTTC.

The rearrangement joins TRBV28 to TRBJ1-5, with 7 bases matching TRBD1. Germline assignment: CDR1 MDHEN and CDR2 SYDVKM. J gave up 6 bases and V 6 bases, and 5 bases lay outside the gene matches. The CDR3 runs to 13 residues. CDR3 sequence (DNA): TGTGCCAGCAGCTTGACAGGGACTCAGCCCCAGCATTTT. It yields the protein CASSLTGTQPQHF.

This chain joins TRBV11-2 and TRBJ2-2, with D unclear. The CDR3 covers 11 residues. The germline gives CDR1 SGHAT, CDR2 FQNNGV. V was clipped by 10 bases and J by 6 bases, with 9 bases between them. DNA for the CDR3: TGTGCCACCCGGTTGGCCGGGGAGCTGTTTTTT. Amino acid sequence: CATRLAGELFF.

This clone counts as medium-sized. The genes are TRBV6-5 and TRBJ1-2; possibly TRBD1 for D (5 bases). Trimming cost V 4 bases and J 4 bases, with 19 bases left between them. The germline gives CDR1 MNHEY, CDR2 SVGAGI. This CDR3 is built from 16 residues. This CDR3 is CASSFLRSLDSYGYTF. The CDR3 bases are TGTGCCAGCAGTTTCCTTCGATCTCTCGACAGCTATGGCTACACCTTC.

This clone qualifies as medium-sized (0.01 to 0.1%). The V gene is TRBV7-9, the J gene TRBJ1-2, with D perhaps TRBD1 (5 bases). The V end was cut by 5 bases, the J end by 7 bases, with 14 bases between. Germline values: CDR1 SEHNR, CDR2 FQNEAQ (reference sequence). CDR3 length: 13 amino acids. The CDR3 loop is CASSQMQGLGYTF. CDR3 bases: TGTGCCAGCAGCCAAATGCAGGGACTTGGCTACACCTTC.

The V gene is TRBV6-5, the J gene TRBJ2-1, with a weak D call TRBD1 (5 bases). The germline V and J ends were trimmed by 2 bases and 4 bases, with 9 bases remaining between them. CDR1 is MNHEY and CDR2 is SVGAGI in the germline V gene. The CDR3 loop spans 14 amino acids. CDR3 sequence: CASSYDSYYNEQFF. CDR3 coding DNA: TGTGCCAGCAGTTACGACAGTTATTACAATGAGCAGTTCTTC.

The V and J genes are TRBV11-2 and TRBJ2-3; D remains unclear. The CDR3 extends over 13 amino acids. V lost 6 bases and J 4 bases, leaving 11 bases between the germline ends. Germline CDR1 SGHAT, CDR2 FQNNGV. CDR3 region: CASRASVPDTQYF. As DNA, the CDR3 is TGTGCCAGCAGAGCAAGCGTGCCAGATACGCAGTATTTT.

This clone has only a few counts. V usage is TRBV5-1 and J usage is TRBJ1-3; a weak D match, TRBD1 (5 bases). This CDR3 spans 16 amino acids. The V gene's germline CDR1 is SGHRS and CDR2 YFSETQ. Trimming removed 4 bases from V and 4 bases from J, with 18 bases in between. The CDR3 here is CASSPASAGEGNTIYF. The CDR3 DNA reads as TGCGCCAGCAGCCCTGCAAGTGCGGGGGAAGGAAACACCATATATTTT. The full variable domain, its missing parts supplied by reference TRBV5-1 and TRBJ1-3, is KAGVTQTPRYLIKTRGQQVTLSCSPISGHRSVSWYQQTPGQGLQFLFEYFSETQRNKGNFPGRFSGRQFSNSRSEMNVSTLELGDSALYLCASSPASAGEGNTIYFGEGSWLTVV.

This clone is categorized as medium-sized (0.01 to 0.1%). The chain carries TRBV5-1 and TRBJ2-5; perhaps TRBD2 as D (6 bases). This CDR3 has 15 residues. Germline assignment: CDR1 SGHRS and CDR2 YFSETQ. The V end was cut by 4 bases, the J end by 2 bases, with 15 bases between. The CDR3 region is CASSRLGGTQETQYF. In DNA form, the CDR3 reads TGCGCCAGCAGCCGCCTTGGGGGGACTCAAGAGACCCAGTACTTC. Looking up the rest from reference TRBV5-1 and TRBJ2-5 gives the full variable domain: KAGVTQTPRYLIKTRGQQVTLSCSPISGHRSVSWYQQTPGQGLQFLFEYFSETQRNKGNFPGRFSGRQFSNSRSEMNVSTLELGDSALYLCASSRLGGTQETQYFGPGTRLLVL.